The rows below give T cell receptor beta chains drawn from one sample of a study of PD-L1 blockade in urothelial cancer. Clones were sequenced by immunoSEQ multiplex PCR, and TCRdb holds only the in-frame ones, with some missing. The sample includes about 80,000 clones, roughly 90% seen only once; the top ten take roughly 5.7%. Specimen: PBMCs, collected around atezolizumab (anti-PD-L1) treatment. These receptors were obtained from a woman in her 70s with urothelial cancer. Both conserved end residues are part of each CDR3. A D gene is named only where the DNA matches it firmly. The size field is filled for only some rows; it gives once, few, many or a size class.

TRBV19,TRBJ1-4,-,few,TGTGCCAGTACCCTAACACTAACAACTAATGAAAAACTGTTTTTT,CASTLTLTTNEKLFF
TRBV30,TRBJ2-1,TRBD1,-,TGTGCCTGGAGTAACCTCGGACAGGATAGGAATGAGCAGTTCTTC,CAWSNLGQDRNEQFF
TRBV30,TRBJ1-6,TRBD1,-,TGTGCCTGGAACCAGGGGGCTCGGAATTCACCCCTCCACTTT,CAWNQGARNSPLHF
TRBV29-1,TRBJ2-4,TRBD1,-,TGCAGCGTCGAGGACAGGGTATCAACCAAAAACATTCAGTACTTC,CSVEDRVSTKNIQYF
TRBV18,TRBJ2-2,-,-,TGTGCCAGCTCACCGCTTAGTCGGGTAACAGAGCTGTTTTTT,CASSPLSRVTELFF
TRBV18,TRBJ2-5,-,-,TGTGCCAGCTCACCGTCGTGGCGGGAGACCCAGTACTTC,CASSPSWRETQYF
TRBV6-1,TRBJ1-2,-,once,TGTGCCAGCAGAGCGGGCCTCAACTATGGCTACACCTTC,CASRAGLNYGYTF
TRBV25-1,TRBJ2-5,-,-,TGTGCCAGCAGTGATCGGGGGACCATACAAGAGACCCAGTACTTC,CASSDRGTIQETQYF
TRBV19,TRBJ2-2,-,few,TGTGCCAGTAGTATACCCGGAGACACCGGGGAGCTGTTTTTT,CASSIPGDTGELFF
TRBV29-1,TRBJ1-2,-,-,TGCAGCGTTGATCGGGTCCGTGGGAACTATGGCTACACCTTC,CSVDRVRGNYGYTF
TRBV19,TRBJ1-2,-,-,TGTGCCAGTAGTACTCCCTCAGGGTTACCTAACTATGGCTACACCTTC,CASSTPSGLPNYGYTF
TRBV5-1,TRBJ1-6,TRBD1,-,TGCGCCAGCAGCGATGGACAGGCCCATTCACCCCTCCACTTT,CASSDGQAHSPLHF
TRBV4-2,TRBJ1-2,-,-,TGTGCCAGCAGCCAAGATCTTGTTAGTTATGGCTACACCTTC,CASSQDLVSYGYTF
TRBV11-2,TRBJ2-7,TRBD2,-,TGTGCCAGCAGTTTAGCGGGAGGGTATAGGAGCTCCTACGAGCAGTACTTC,CASSLAGGYRSSYEQYF